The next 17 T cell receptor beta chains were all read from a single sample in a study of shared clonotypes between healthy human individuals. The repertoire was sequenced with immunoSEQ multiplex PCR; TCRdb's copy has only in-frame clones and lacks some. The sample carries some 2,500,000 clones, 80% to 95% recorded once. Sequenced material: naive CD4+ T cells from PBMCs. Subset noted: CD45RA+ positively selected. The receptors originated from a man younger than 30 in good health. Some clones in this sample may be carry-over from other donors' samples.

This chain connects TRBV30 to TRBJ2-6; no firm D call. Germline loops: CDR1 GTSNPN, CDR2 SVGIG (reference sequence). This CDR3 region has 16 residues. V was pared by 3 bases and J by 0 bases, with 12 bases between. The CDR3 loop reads CAWSPHFISGANVLTF. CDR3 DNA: TGTGCCTGGAGCCCCCATTTCATCTCTGGGGCCAACGTCCTGACTTTC.

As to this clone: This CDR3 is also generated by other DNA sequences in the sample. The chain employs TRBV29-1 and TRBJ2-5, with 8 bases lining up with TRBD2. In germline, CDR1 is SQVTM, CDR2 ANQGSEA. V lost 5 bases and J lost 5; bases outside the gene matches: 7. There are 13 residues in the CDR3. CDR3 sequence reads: CSVLAGGGETQYF. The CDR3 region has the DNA TGCAGCGTTCTTGCGGGAGGCGGGGAGACCCAGTACTTC.

The CDR3 spells CASRSGTGRATGELFF. CDR3 DNA: TGTGCCAGCAGGTCCGGGACAGGGCGTGCCACCGGGGAGCTGTTTTTT. This chain joins TRBV28 and TRBJ2-2; 9 nucleotides agree with TRBD1. The CDR3 consists of 16 residues. Per the germline V gene, CDR1 is MDHEN and CDR2 is SYDVKM. The V and J ends lost 6 bases and 4 bases, in that order; junction bases with no gene match: 9.

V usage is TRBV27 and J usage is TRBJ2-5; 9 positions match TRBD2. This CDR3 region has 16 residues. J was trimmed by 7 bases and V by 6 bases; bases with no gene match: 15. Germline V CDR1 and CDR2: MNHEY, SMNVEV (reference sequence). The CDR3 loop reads CASSPSPLAGYGTQYF. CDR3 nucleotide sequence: TGTGCCAGCAGCCCATCCCCCCTAGCGGGATACGGGACCCAGTACTTC.

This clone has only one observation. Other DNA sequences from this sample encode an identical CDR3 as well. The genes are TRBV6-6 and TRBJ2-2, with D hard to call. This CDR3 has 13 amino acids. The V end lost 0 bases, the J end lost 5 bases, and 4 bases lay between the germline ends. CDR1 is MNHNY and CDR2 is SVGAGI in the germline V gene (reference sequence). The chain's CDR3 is CASSYSLTGELFF. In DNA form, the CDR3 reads TGTGCCAGCAGTTACTCCCTGACCGGGGAGCTGTTTTTT.

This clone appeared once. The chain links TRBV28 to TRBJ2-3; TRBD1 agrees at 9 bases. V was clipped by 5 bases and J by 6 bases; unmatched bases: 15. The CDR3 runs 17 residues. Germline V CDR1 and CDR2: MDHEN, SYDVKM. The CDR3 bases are TGTGCCAGCAGTCTATCGCCCTGGACAGGGGTTGTCGATACGCAGTATTTT. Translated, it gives CASSLSPWTGVVDTQYF.

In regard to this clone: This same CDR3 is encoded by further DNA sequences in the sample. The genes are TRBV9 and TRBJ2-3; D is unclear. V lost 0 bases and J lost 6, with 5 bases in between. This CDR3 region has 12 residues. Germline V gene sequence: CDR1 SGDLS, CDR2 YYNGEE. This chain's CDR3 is CASSVVGDTQYF. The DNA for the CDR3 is TGTGCCAGCAGCGTAGTAGGTGATACGCAGTATTTT.

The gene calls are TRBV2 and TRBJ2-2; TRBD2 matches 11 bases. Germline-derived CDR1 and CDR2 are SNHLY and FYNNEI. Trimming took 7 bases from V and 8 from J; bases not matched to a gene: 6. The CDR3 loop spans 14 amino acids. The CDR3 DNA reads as TGTGCCAGCAAAGTAGCGGGAGGGCCTGGGGAGCTGTTTTTT. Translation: CASKVAGGPGELFF.

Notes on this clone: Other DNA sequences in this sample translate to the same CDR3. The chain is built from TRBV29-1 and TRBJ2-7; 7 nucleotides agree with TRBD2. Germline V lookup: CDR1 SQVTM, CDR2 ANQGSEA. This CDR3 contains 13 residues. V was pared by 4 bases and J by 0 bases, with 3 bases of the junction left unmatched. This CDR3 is CSVVGGSSYEQYF. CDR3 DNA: TGCAGCGTTGTCGGCGGGAGCTCCTACGAGCAGTACTTC.

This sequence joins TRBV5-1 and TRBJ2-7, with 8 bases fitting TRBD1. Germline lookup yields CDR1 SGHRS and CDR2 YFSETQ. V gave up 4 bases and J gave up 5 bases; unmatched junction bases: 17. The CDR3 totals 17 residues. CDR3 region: CASSLTPPRDRGDEQYF. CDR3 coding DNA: TGCGCCAGCAGCCTCACTCCCCCAAGAGACAGGGGAGACGAGCAGTACTTC. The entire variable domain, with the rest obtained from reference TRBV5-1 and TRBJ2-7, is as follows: KAGVTQTPRYLIKTRGQQVTLSCSPISGHRSVSWYQQTPGQGLQFLFEYFSETQRNKGNFPGRFSGRQFSNSRSEMNVSTLELGDSALYLCASSLTPPRDRGDEQYFGPGTRLTVT.

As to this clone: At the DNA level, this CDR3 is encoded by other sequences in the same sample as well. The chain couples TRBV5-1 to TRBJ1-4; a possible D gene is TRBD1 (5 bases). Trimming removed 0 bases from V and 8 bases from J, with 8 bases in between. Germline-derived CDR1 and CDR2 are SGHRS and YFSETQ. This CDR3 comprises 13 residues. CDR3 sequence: CASSLGRDEKLFF. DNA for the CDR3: TGCGCCAGCAGCTTGGGGAGGGACGAAAAACTGTTTTTT.

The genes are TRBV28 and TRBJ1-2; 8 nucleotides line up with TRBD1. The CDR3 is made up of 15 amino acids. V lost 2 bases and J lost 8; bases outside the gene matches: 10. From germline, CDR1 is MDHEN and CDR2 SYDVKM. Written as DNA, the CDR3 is TGTGCCAGCAGTTTAGTAGTTCAGGGGGCGCTAGGCTACACCTTC. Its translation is CASSLVVQGALGYTF.

CDR3 sequence: CASRFLMGGREKLFF. The CDR3 bases are TGTGCCAGCAGGTTCCTGATGGGGGGCCGTGAAAAACTGTTTTTT. The V call is TRBV6-1, the J call TRBJ1-4; weak D call: TRBD1 (6 bases). Germline V gene lookup returns CDR1 MNHNS and CDR2 SASEGT. The CDR3 sequence is 15 residues long. The V gene lost 6 bases and the J gene lost 7 bases, with 18 bases spanning the gap.

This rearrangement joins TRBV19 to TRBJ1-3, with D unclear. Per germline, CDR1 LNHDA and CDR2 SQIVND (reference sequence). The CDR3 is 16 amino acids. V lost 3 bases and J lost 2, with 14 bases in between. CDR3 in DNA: TGTGCCAGTAGTATCCAGACACCGGCGGCTGGAAACACCATATATTTT. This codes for CASSIQTPAAGNTIYF.

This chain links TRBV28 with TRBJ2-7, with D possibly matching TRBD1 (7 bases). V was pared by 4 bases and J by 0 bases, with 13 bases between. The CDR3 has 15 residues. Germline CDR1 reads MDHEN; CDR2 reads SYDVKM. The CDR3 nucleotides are TGTGCCAGCAGTTCCTACAGGGGAGGCTCCTACGAGCAGTACTTC. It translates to CASSSYRGGSYEQYF.

The CDR3 sequence: CASRGRGTGDSYEQYF. The DNA of the CDR3 is TGTGCCAGCAGGGGAAGAGGGACAGGGGATTCCTACGAGCAGTACTTC. This sequence joins TRBV28 and TRBJ2-7; 10 bases agree with TRBD1. CDR1 and CDR2 (germline): MDHEN, SYDVKM. J gave up 1 base and V 6 bases, and 9 bases lay outside the gene matches. The CDR3 runs 16 residues.

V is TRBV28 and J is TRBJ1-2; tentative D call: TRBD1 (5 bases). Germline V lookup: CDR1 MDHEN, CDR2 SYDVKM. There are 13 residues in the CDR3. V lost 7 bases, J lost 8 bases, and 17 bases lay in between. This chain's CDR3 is CASTGTPLRGYTF. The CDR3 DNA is TGTGCCAGCACGGGGACTCCCCTGAGGGGCTACACCTTC.